Listed below are T cell receptor beta chains from one sample, sequenced in a study of T cells in Graves' hyperthyroidism and ophthalmopathy. TCRdb redid the calling of the multiplex PCR reads with MiXCR, one entry per CDR3 protein. This sample carries some 350,000 distinct CDR3 sequences, roughly 14% of them seen once, and the ten largest clones take around a quarter. What was sequenced was blood. These receptors originate from a woman between 18 and 29 years old with Graves' hyperthyroidism that later progressed to Graves' ophthalmopathy. The conserved cysteine and the conserved F or W are not part of the CDR3 here. The order of the fields is J gene, V gene, CDR3 protein.

TRBJ1-6,TRBV2,ASSGRRVESPLH
TRBJ1-5,TRBV28,ASSPFRGHQPQH
TRBJ2-1,TRBV7-2,ASSETGWRNEQF
TRBJ1-1,TRBV6-1,ASSSSDRPEAF
TRBJ1-5,TRBV28,ASRGQGARQPQH
TRBJ2-1,TRBV24-1,ATSDFRKRELDENEQF
TRBJ2-2,TRBV6-5,ASSYGLAGTGELF
TRBJ1-4,TRBV27,ASSTGFKNEKLF
TRBJ1-1,TRBV28,ASTPDRAGTEAF
TRBJ2-3,TRBV27,ASSFTSWGLAGPYTDTQY
TRBJ2-2,TRBV11-3,ASSLDEWGLAGRTGELF
TRBJ1-1,TRBV20-1,SARDGGRTEAF
TRBJ2-6,TRBV7-9,ASIPPPGDAGANVLT
TRBJ1-1,TRBV6-5,ASSCSRGNTEAF
TRBJ2-7,TRBV6-5,ASSYEWEPDEQY
TRBJ2-5,TRBV20-1,SARSEDAKGNWETQY
TRBJ2-7,TRBV5-1,ASSLALSCEQY
TRBJ2-3,TRBV12-3/TRBV12-4,ASRVGEDTQY
TRBJ2-5,TRBV3-1,ASSHLGESETQY
TRBJ2-1,TRBV13,ASSLGGTGWVNEQF
TRBJ2-1,TRBV9,ASSVIAGGPSYNEQF
TRBJ2-7,TRBV4-1,ASSQGDWSYEQY
TRBJ2-1,TRBV19,ASRDSGTGRANEQF
TRBJ2-7,TRBV7-8,ASSLDFTYEQY
TRBJ2-1,TRBV27,ASSLAGPSSYNEQF
TRBJ1-5,TRBV6-1,TSSEARGNQPQH
TRBJ2-1,TRBV9,ASSVATDNEQF
TRBJ1-5,TRBV29-1,SVTADQGGPQH
TRBJ2-5,TRBV3-1,ASSYHGTSGIRGETQY
TRBJ2-1,TRBV7-2,ASSLEARSYNEQF
TRBJ2-2,TRBV20-1,SARDYAGGTGLTGELF
TRBJ1-5,TRBV9,ASSEGDRSNQPQH
TRBJ2-1,TRBV27,ASSLWTSGSSYNEQF
TRBJ1-1,TRBV20-1,SARSGFNTEAF
TRBJ2-6,TRBV7-8,ASSPRGTGANVLT
TRBJ2-2,TRBV7-3,ASSLYGGPLAGLTGELF
TRBJ2-3,TRBV6-1,ASRRTGASTDTQY
TRBJ2-1,TRBV5-1,ASSPQEAGEYNEQF
TRBJ2-7,TRBV5-1,ASSSGQTHSYEQY
TRBJ1-1,TRBV20-1,SATTGGFENTEAF
TRBJ1-1,TRBV28,ASSLVRTGGAGATEAF
TRBJ2-7,TRBV5-1,ASSSDRIHEQY